This T cell receptor beta chain is from a study of regulatory T cells in long-lasting Graves disease. Across the study: Over 5 years of antithyroid drugs with positive TSH receptor antibodies was taken to mean persistent Graves' disease.

CDR3 length: 15 amino acids. Trimming cost V 6 bases and J 3 bases; bases outside gene matches: 8. Germline CDR1 MNHNS, CDR2 SASEGT. The time point is: persistent/refractory GD, antithyroid drugs over 5 years with positive TRAb. PBMCs provided the RNA from which the TCR library was made. The authors drew patients from an endocrinology department in Xi'an, China. Study observations and caveats: Sample size was small, which may have lowered accuracy. Shared public clonotypes totalled about 2,600 in persistent patients, compared with 966 in new patients.

On this clonotype: Antigen unknown.

The authors built TCR beta libraries using iRepertoire HTBI primers and Arm-PCR of CDR3 regions. One entry per CDR3 protein results from TCRdb running MiXCR on the multiplex PCR reads. Counted here are about 660,000 distinct CDR3 sequences, approximately 31% occurring once; the ten biggest clones make up about two fifths. The source is a female donor with Graves disease. The chain links TRBV6-1 to TRBJ2-7; 10 bases are shared with TRBD2. Here the sequenced sample was peripheral blood mononuclear cells (PBMCs), taken when the disease was refractory, from a patient treated with antithyroid drugs. CDR3 amino acids: CASRFLASGSYEQYF. The CDR3, as DNA: TGTGCCAGCAGGTTCTTAGCTAGCGGGAGCTACGAGCAGTACTTC.